Presented here are 23 T cell receptor beta chains from one specimen sequenced in a study of T cells in Graves' hyperthyroidism and ophthalmopathy. Regions amplified from RNA transcripts were the TCR beta CDR3 regions. A set of HTBI primers served as the primers for a first-round RT-PCR of the TCR CDR3. TCRdb used MiXCR to reprocess the multiplex PCR reads, holding one entry per CDR3 protein. The table has fewer than 550,000 distinct CDR3 sequences, around 16% seen once; the top ten hold roughly 7.7%. Sequencing was done on a sample of blood. The origin of the receptors is a young woman with Graves' hyperthyroidism.

Many counts were recorded for this clonotype. The chain joins TRBV7-9 to TRBJ2-3; tentatively, D is TRBD2 (6 bases). Germline-derived CDR1 and CDR2 are SEHNR and FQNEAQ (reference sequence). This CDR3 is 18 amino acids long. V was trimmed by 5 bases and J by 3 bases, leaving 24 bases between them. This CDR3 reads CASSPPRERRYWTDTQYF. The CDR3 DNA follows: TGTGCCAGCAGCCCCCCCCGGGAGCGAAGGTATTGGACAGATACGCAGTATTTT.

This clonotype was counted ten times or more. V is TRBV3-1 and J is TRBJ2-1, with D unresolved. The CDR3 contains 12 residues. Per the germline V gene, CDR1 is LGHDT and CDR2 is YNNKEL (reference sequence). The germline V and J ends were trimmed by 3 bases and 10 bases, with 10 bases remaining between them. The chain's CDR3 is CASSHGPTEQFF. As DNA, the CDR3 is TGTGCCAGCAGCCACGGGCCCACCGAGCAGTTCTTC.

This clonotype was observed at least ten times. The chain is built from TRBV20-1 and TRBJ2-7; D may be TRBD2 (5 bases). Trimming left V 1 base short and J 4 bases short, with 8 bases between. The CDR3 has 12 residues. Germline lookup yields CDR1 DFQATT and CDR2 SNEGSKA (reference sequence). The CDR3 DNA reads as TGCAGTGCTAGAGCGGGGTTTTACGAGCAGTACTTC. This encodes CSARAGFYEQYF.

This clonotype was seen a few times. This CDR3 is CASSSPGTNSYNSPLHF. The CDR3 coding sequence is TGTGCCAGCAGCAGTCCCGGGACAAACTCCTATAATTCACCCCTCCACTTT. This rearrangement joins TRBV5-5 to TRBJ1-6, with D maybe TRBD1 (6 bases). Germline loops: CDR1 SGHKS, CDR2 YYEKEE (reference sequence). With 4 bases removed from V and 0 bases from J, the gap between germline ends came to 14 bases. The length of the CDR3 is 17 residues.

This clonotype has a count of ten or more. The chain carries TRBV18 and TRBJ2-7, with a weak D call TRBD1 (5 bases). This CDR3 region has 13 residues. Per the germline V gene, CDR1 is KGHSH and CDR2 is LQKENI. V dropped 3 bases and J dropped 4 bases, with 10 bases sitting between them. The CDR3 region is CASSPLQDYEQYF. In nucleotides, the CDR3 is TGTGCCAGCTCACCCTTACAGGATTACGAGCAGTACTTC.

On this clonotype itself: A read error is possible here, since a much larger clone lies one base away. The conserved closing phenylalanine or tryptophan is absent in this CDR3, likely reflecting a read error. CDR3 nucleotide sequence: TGCAGTGCTAGGACTAGCCCCCCAGAGACCCAGTACTCC. Protein sequence: CSARTSPPETQYS. This sequence joins TRBV20-1 and TRBJ2-5; 7 bases are a match to TRBD2. Trimming at V came to 3 bases and at J to 4 bases, leaving 5 bases not matched to a gene. The CDR3 is made up of 13 amino acids. Per germline, CDR1 DFQATT and CDR2 SNEGSKA (reference sequence).

This chain joins TRBV20-1 and TRBJ2-2; TRBD2 agrees at 10 bases. CDR1 DFQATT and CDR2 SNEGSKA come from the germline V gene (reference sequence). The CDR3 extends over 16 amino acids. V was clipped by 0 bases and J by 5 bases; unmatched bases: 6. The CDR3 bases are TGCAGTGCTAGAGATCGGCTAGCGGGAGAAACCGGGGAGCTGTTTTTT. It codes for CSARDRLAGETGELFF.

The CDR3 DNA reads TGTGCCAGCAGCGAGGGACAGGGGCATCAGCCCCAGCATTTT. This encodes CASSEGQGHQPQHF. The J gene is TRBJ1-5, the V gene TRBV7-9; 10 nucleotides line up with TRBD1. This CDR3 spans 14 amino acids. The germline V gene encodes CDR1 SEHNR and CDR2 FQNEAQ (reference sequence). Germline trimming cut 5 bases from V and 5 bases from J; bases unmatched to any gene: 3.

The chain carries TRBV28 and TRBJ2-1; 14 positions agree with TRBD2. Germline CDR1 MDHEN, CDR2 SYDVKM. V dropped 0 bases and J dropped 7; count of bases not matched to a gene: 8. The CDR3 totals 18 residues. The CDR3 here is CASSLWWRLAGGPNEQFF. As DNA, the CDR3 is TGTGCCAGCAGTTTATGGTGGAGACTAGCGGGAGGGCCAAATGAGCAGTTCTTC. The full variable domain, in which reference TRBV28 and TRBJ2-1 provide the parts outside the CDR3, is DVKVTQSSRYLVKRTGEKVFLECVQDMDHENMFWYRQDPGLGLRLIYFSYDVKMKEKGDIPEGYSVSREKKERFSLILESASTNQTSMYLCASSLWWRLAGGPNEQFFGPGTRLTVL.

This clonotype has at least ten counts. The chain carries TRBV3-1 and TRBJ1-2, with D hard to call. Germline loops: CDR1 LGHDT, CDR2 YNNKEL (reference sequence). Trimming pared 0 bases from V and 4 bases from J, leaving 9 bases between. The CDR3 sequence is 14 residues long. The CDR3 spells CASSQEAGTYGYTF. In nucleotides, the CDR3 is TGTGCCAGCAGCCAAGAAGCAGGTACCTATGGCTACACCTTC.

This clonotype was seen at least ten times. The V call is TRBV2, the J call TRBJ2-3; D may be TRBD2 (5 bases). V was shortened by 1 base and J by 2 bases, with 10 bases between the two germline ends. This CDR3 is 15 amino acids long. CDR1 is SNHLY, CDR2 FYNNEI, per germline. CDR3: CASSEGSGTTDTQYF. The CDR3, as DNA: TGTGCCAGCAGTGAAGGGAGCGGAACCACAGATACGCAGTATTTT.

The sample holds many counts of this clonotype. The genes are TRBV3-1 and TRBJ2-7, with a weak D call TRBD2 (5 bases). CDR3 size: 15 residues. The V end was cut by 1 base, the J end by 0 bases, with 10 bases between. The germline V gene has CDR1 LGHDT and CDR2 YNNKEL (reference sequence). CDR3 protein: CASSQVRGVSYEQYF. Here the CDR3 DNA reads TGTGCCAGCAGCCAAGTCCGGGGAGTCTCCTACGAGCAGTACTTC.

There are many counts of this clonotype. This chain joins TRBV20-1 and TRBJ1-2, with D possibly being TRBD1 (5 bases). The V gene lost 3 bases and the J gene lost 7 bases, with 12 bases spanning the gap. Per germline, CDR1 DFQATT and CDR2 SNEGSKA (reference sequence). This CDR3 is built from 12 residues. This CDR3 is CSASSGSFGYTF. DNA of the CDR3: TGCAGTGCTAGTTCAGGGTCGTTTGGCTACACCTTC.

The rearrangement joins TRBV20-1 to TRBJ2-7, with D unresolved. This CDR3 region has 14 residues. Trimming stripped 5 bases from V and 4 bases from J, with 18 bases between. CDR1 is DFQATT and CDR2 is SNEGSKA in the germline V gene (reference sequence). CDR3 residues: CSAVKNRALYEQYF. In nucleotides, the CDR3 is TGCAGTGCTGTAAAAAACCGGGCCTTGTACGAGCAGTACTTC.

This clonotype has a count of ten or more. This chain joins TRBV25-1 and TRBJ1-1; 9 nucleotides align to TRBD1. This CDR3 is 14 amino acids long. Germline CDR1 is MGHDK and CDR2 is SYGVNS. V lost 7 bases to trimming and J lost 6 bases; unmatched junction nucleotides: 9. The CDR3: CASTTGGGSAEAFF. CDR3 coding DNA: TGTGCCAGCACCACAGGGGGCGGGAGCGCTGAAGCTTTCTTT.

The rearrangement joins TRBV7-3 to TRBJ2-7, with a tentative D call TRBD1 (5 bases). V was trimmed by 0 bases and J by 6 bases, leaving 9 bases between them. The CDR3 totals 13 residues. The germline CDR1 and CDR2 sequences are SGHTA and FQGTGA. DNA for the CDR3: TGTGCCAGCAGCTTAACCAGGGAAGGCGAGCAGTACTTC. As protein: CASSLTREGEQYF.

This clonotype came up many times. This rearrangement joins TRBV13 to TRBJ1-2, with unresolved D. V dropped 4 bases and J dropped 5 bases, with 11 bases sitting between them. This CDR3 has 13 amino acids. Germline V CDR1 and CDR2: PRHDT, FYEKMQ (reference sequence). This CDR3 is CASSSRNGYGYTF. For the CDR3, the DNA is TGTGCCAGCAGCTCCAGAAATGGGTATGGCTACACCTTC.

J is TRBJ2-3 and V is TRBV6-4; 8 bases are shared with TRBD1. Germline CDR1 is MRHNA and CDR2 is SNTAGT. J gave up 6 bases and V 5 bases, and 10 bases lay outside the gene matches. The CDR3 totals 15 residues. CDR3 coding DNA: TGTGCCAGCAGTTCCTCAGGGGGCAGGCTGGATACGCAGTATTTT. Its protein product is CASSSSGGRLDTQYF.

The chain has TRBV5-1 and TRBJ2-3, with D unresolved. With 4 bases removed from V and 4 bases from J, the gap between germline ends came to 13 bases. Germline V gene lookup returns CDR1 SGHRS and CDR2 YFSETQ. This CDR3 contains 14 residues. CDR3 bases: TGCGCCAGCAGCCCCTCCACGAGCGCAGATACGCAGTATTTT. Protein sequence: CASSPSTSADTQYF.

The chain combines TRBV30 with TRBJ2-4; D is tentatively TRBD1 or TRBD2 (7 bases each). In germline, CDR1 is GTSNPN, CDR2 SVGIG (reference sequence). The CDR3 has 13 amino acids. V was clipped by 1 base and J by 11 bases, with 15 bases between them. The CDR3 nucleotides read TGTGCCTGGAGTGGCCCCAGGGGGGGCGTTCAGTACTTC. Its protein is CAWSGPRGGVQYF.

This clonotype was seen many times. With a much larger clone just one base away, this may be a read error. The genes are TRBV3-1 and TRBJ2-7; no clear D. Germline V CDR1 and CDR2: LGHDT, YNNKEL (reference sequence). V dropped 0 bases and J dropped 2 bases, with 2 bases sitting between them. The CDR3 is 12 amino acids. In DNA form, the CDR3 reads TGTGCCAGCAGCCAAGACCCCTACGAGCAGTACTTC. Its protein product is CASSQDPYEQYF.

In this sample, this clonotype turned up many times. The rearrangement links TRBV18 to TRBJ2-1, with D unresolved. This CDR3 has 14 residues. Per germline, CDR1 KGHSH and CDR2 LQKENI. The ends were cut back, 2 bases at V and 5 bases at J, with 10 bases in the middle. The CDR3 protein is CASSPGPIDNEQFF. CDR3 coding DNA: TGTGCCAGCTCACCAGGGCCTATTGACAATGAGCAGTTCTTC. Complete variable domain (other parts from reference TRBV18 and TRBJ2-1): NAGVMQNPRHLVRRRGQEARLRCSPMKGHSHVYWYRQLPEEGLKFMVYLQKENIIDESGMPKERFSAEFPKEGPSILRIQQVVRGDSAAYFCASSPGPIDNEQFFGPGTRLTVL.

On this clonotype itself: A read error may be the cause here, since a much bigger clone is one base away. This chain uses TRBV9 with TRBJ2-7, with D uncertain. CDR1 and CDR2 from the germline V gene are SGDLS and YYNGEE. Trimming took 3 bases from V and 7 from J, leaving 11 bases between them. CDR3 length: 12 amino acids. The CDR3 DNA is TGTGCCAGCAGCGGAGCAGAGAATGAGCAGTACTTC. Translation gives CASSGAENEQYF.